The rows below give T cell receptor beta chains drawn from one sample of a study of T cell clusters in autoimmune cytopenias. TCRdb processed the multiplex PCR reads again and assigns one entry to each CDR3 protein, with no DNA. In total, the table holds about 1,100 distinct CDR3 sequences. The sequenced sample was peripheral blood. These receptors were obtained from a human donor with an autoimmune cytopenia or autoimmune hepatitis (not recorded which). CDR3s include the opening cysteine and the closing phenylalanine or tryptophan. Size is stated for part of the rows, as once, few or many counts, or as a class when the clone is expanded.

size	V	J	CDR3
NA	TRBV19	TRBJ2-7	CASSSPGQGAYEQYF
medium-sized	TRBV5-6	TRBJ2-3	CASSLGGLAVPTDTQYF
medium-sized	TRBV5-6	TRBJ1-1	CASSLERGRLNTEAFF
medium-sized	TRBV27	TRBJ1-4	CASSSGVGATNEKLFF
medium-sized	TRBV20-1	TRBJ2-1	CSALTSGITNEQFF
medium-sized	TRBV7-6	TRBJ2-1	CASSTRTGYNEQFF
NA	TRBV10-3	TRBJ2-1	CAILQVRGGTYEQFF
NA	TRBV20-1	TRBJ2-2	CSAPGRNTGELFF
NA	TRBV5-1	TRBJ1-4	CASSTGQGAPNEKLFF
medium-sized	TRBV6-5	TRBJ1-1	CASTAPGNTEAFF
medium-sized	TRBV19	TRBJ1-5	CASSRGPSNQPQHF
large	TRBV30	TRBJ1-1	CAWRGQSYTEAFF
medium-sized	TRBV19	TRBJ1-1	CASSPRDKNTEAFF
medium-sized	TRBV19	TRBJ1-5	CASSGRGTQPQHF
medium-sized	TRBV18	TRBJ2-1	CASSRVAVGGVSTYNEQFF
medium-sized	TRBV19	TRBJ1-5	CASSIQGFQPQHF
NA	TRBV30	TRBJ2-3	CAWSVYLAEITDTQYF
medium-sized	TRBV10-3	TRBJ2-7	CAISGTMQVEQYF
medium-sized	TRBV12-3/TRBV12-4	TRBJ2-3	CASVDEGLAGTTDTQYF
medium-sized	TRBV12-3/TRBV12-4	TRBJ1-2	CASTEGQAQYGYTF
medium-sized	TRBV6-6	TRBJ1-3	CASSSSDRGNTIYF
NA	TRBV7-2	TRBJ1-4	CASSRSTEATNEKLFF
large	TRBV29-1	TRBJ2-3	CSVGQGGDTQYF
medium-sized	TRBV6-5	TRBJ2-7	CASSYSTANEQYF
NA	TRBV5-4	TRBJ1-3	CASSLGGNTIYF
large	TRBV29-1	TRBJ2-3	CSVELGLGGGDTQYF
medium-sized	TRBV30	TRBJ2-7	CAWTGDTYEQYF
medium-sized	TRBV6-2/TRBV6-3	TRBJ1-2	CASRKTENYGYTF
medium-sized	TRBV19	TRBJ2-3	CASSIDPRSVPDTQYF
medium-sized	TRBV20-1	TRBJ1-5	CSAVGIENQPQHF
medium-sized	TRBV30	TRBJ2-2	CAWSFLRTGGYTGELFF
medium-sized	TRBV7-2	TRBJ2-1	CASSFFLPEQFF
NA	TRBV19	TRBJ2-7	CASSLDRAYEQYF
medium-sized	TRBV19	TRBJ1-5	CASSKGRTGNQPQHF
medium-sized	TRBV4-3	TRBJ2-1	CASSLLAGGEQFF
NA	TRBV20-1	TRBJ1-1	CSARGPNTEAFF
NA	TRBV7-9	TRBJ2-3	CASSLFPSGTTDTQYF
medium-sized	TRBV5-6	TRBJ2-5	CASRALGQGARKTQYF
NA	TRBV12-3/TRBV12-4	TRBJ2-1	CASSRPSGLAGVITEQFF
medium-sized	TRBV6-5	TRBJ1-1	CASSPTGFGTEAFF
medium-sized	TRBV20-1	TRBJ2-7	CSAYKRGWDHEQYF
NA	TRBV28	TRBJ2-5	CASSKFSTVETQYF
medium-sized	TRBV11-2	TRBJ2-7	CASSEIAREQYF